Shown below are 30 T cell receptor beta chains from a single sample sequenced in a study of shared clonotypes between healthy human individuals. The protocol was immunoSEQ multiplex PCR, while the TCRdb copy is restricted to in-frame clones and leaves out a portion. This table has about 1.5 million clones, approximately 98% appearing once. Material: naive CD4+ T cells sorted from blood. As to subset: CD45RA+ positively selected. These receptors came from a man younger than 45 in good health.

This chain uses TRBV27 with TRBJ1-5; D is unclear. Germline loops: CDR1 MNHEY, CDR2 SMNVEV (reference sequence). The CDR3 covers 15 residues. The ends were cut back, 3 bases at V and 1 base at J, with 10 bases in the middle. The CDR3, as DNA: TGTGCCAGCAGTTTCGGAGTGGAGAGCAATCAGCCCCAGCATTTT. Translating it yields CASSFGVESNQPQHF.

Turning to this clone: Other nucleotide sequences from this sample produce the same CDR3. The rearrangement uses TRBV4-3 and TRBJ2-3; the D gene is possibly TRBD1 (5 bases). V lost 0 bases, J lost 3 bases, and 7 bases lay in between. The CDR3 extends over 14 amino acids. From germline, CDR1 is LGHNA and CDR2 YSLEER. This chain's CDR3 is CASSQDSGTDTQYF. The DNA of the CDR3 is TGCGCCAGCAGCCAAGATTCAGGGACAGATACGCAGTATTTT.

The V gene is TRBV30, the J gene TRBJ2-7, with D unclear. V was cut by 5 bases and J by 3 bases, with 8 bases left in between. CDR3 size: 11 residues. Germline CDR1 is GTSNPN and CDR2 is SVGIG (reference sequence). The CDR3 coding sequence is TGTGCCTGGGGAGCACTCTACGAGCAGTACTTC. This codes for CAWGALYEQYF. The full variable domain, in which reference TRBV30 and TRBJ2-7 provide the parts outside the CDR3, is SQTIHQWPATLVQPVGSPLSLECTVEGTSNPNLYWYRQAAGRGLQLLFYSVGIGQISSEVPQNLSASRPQDRQFILSSKKLLLSDSGFYLCAWGALYEQYFGPGTRLTVT.

The chain is built from TRBV2 and TRBJ2-1; the D gene could be TRBD1 or TRBD2 (6 bases each). Germline V gene lookup returns CDR1 SNHLY and CDR2 FYNNEI. The CDR3 consists of 13 residues. The V end lost 3 bases, the J end lost 12 bases, and 15 bases lay between the germline ends. Here the CDR3 DNA reads TGTGCCAGCAGTGAGGTGGGCGGAGGGGGGCAGTTCTTC. Its translation is CASSEVGGGGQFF. The whole variable domain, remainder taken from reference TRBV2 and TRBJ2-1, is EPEVTQTPSHQVTQMGQEVILRCVPISNHLYFYWYRQILGQKVEFLVSFYNNEISEKSEIFDDQFSVERPDGSNFTLKIRSTKLEDSAMYFCASSEVGGGGQFFGPGTRLTVL.

CDR3 DNA sequence: TGTGCCAGCAGCCCAGGCCAGGGTCTTTACGAGCAGTACTTC. Protein: CASSPGQGLYEQYF. This chain joins TRBV11-2 and TRBJ2-7; maybe TRBD1 (5 bases). This CDR3 comprises 14 residues. The V gene's germline CDR1 is SGHAT and CDR2 FQNNGV. Trimming shortened V by 5 bases and J by 4 bases, and 15 bases separated the two germline ends.

The V gene is TRBV27, the J gene TRBJ2-7; D ambiguous. From germline, CDR1 is MNHEY and CDR2 SMNVEV (reference sequence). The V end was cut by 4 bases, the J end by 6 bases, with 13 bases between. The length of the CDR3 is 13 residues. CDR3: CASSSPPYFEQYF. In DNA form, the CDR3 reads TGTGCCAGCAGTTCCCCCCCCTATTTCGAGCAGTACTTC.

V usage is TRBV6-6 and J usage is TRBJ2-3; perhaps TRBD2 as D (6 bases). This CDR3 is 15 amino acids long. CDR1 is MNHNY, CDR2 SVGAGI, per germline (reference sequence). The V end lost 5 bases, the J end lost 0 bases, and 12 bases lay between the germline ends. The CDR3 is CASSPNSGSTDTQYF. The CDR3, as DNA: TGTGCCAGCAGTCCGAATAGCGGCAGCACAGATACGCAGTATTTT.

The chain links TRBV27 to TRBJ1-5; 8 nucleotides match TRBD1. Germline CDR1 is MNHEY and CDR2 is SMNVEV (reference sequence). Losses at the gene ends were 8 bases for V and 1 base for J; bases not matched to a gene: 13. The CDR3 runs 17 residues. The CDR3 sequence is CASGRTLDRVSNQPQHF. Written as DNA, the CDR3 is TGTGCCAGCGGGCGAACCCTGGACAGGGTAAGCAATCAGCCCCAGCATTTT.

The V and J genes are TRBV2 and TRBJ2-2; TRBD1 might be the D (6 bases). Trimming took 6 bases from V and 7 from J, leaving 18 bases between them. Germline loops: CDR1 SNHLY, CDR2 FYNNEI. This CDR3 spans 15 amino acids. The CDR3 sequence is CASRPDRRGGGELFF. DNA of the CDR3: TGTGCCAGCAGACCTGACAGGAGAGGAGGCGGGGAGCTGTTTTTT.

V is TRBV18 and J is TRBJ2-7; D perhaps matches TRBD1 (5 bases). Germline V gene lookup returns CDR1 KGHSH and CDR2 LQKENI. The V gene lost 2 bases and the J gene lost 5 bases, with 16 bases spanning the gap. The CDR3 runs 15 residues. The CDR3 is CASSPFPGSQDEQYF. The CDR3 DNA follows: TGTGCCAGCTCACCATTCCCAGGGTCTCAGGACGAGCAGTACTTC.

This clone showed up just once. J is TRBJ2-1 and V is TRBV18, with 8 nucleotides matching TRBD2. CDR3 length: 15 amino acids. Germline CDR1 reads KGHSH; CDR2 reads LQKENI. The ends lost 2 bases at V and 4 bases at J; junction bases unmatched: 4. The CDR3 nucleotides are TGTGCCAGCTCACCATCCCGCGGGAGGTACAATGAGCAGTTCTTC. As protein: CASSPSRGRYNEQFF.

The V gene is TRBV7-3, the J gene TRBJ2-1; the D gene is possibly TRBD1 (6 bases). Per the germline V gene, CDR1 is SGHTA and CDR2 is FQGTGA. V dropped 8 bases and J dropped 6 bases, with 17 bases sitting between them. This CDR3 is 14 amino acids long. CDR3 protein: CASARGLNGNEQFF. CDR3 nucleotides: TGTGCCAGCGCCAGGGGCCTGAATGGCAATGAGCAGTTCTTC.

On this clone itself: Other nucleotide sequences in the sample specify the same CDR3. The rearrangement links TRBV20-1 to TRBJ1-1, with D hard to call. CDR1 DFQATT and CDR2 SNEGSKA come from the germline V gene (reference sequence). The CDR3 length is 11 residues. V was clipped by 6 bases and J by 0 bases, with 5 bases between them. In nucleotides, the CDR3 is TGCAGTGCCAGGATGAACACTGAAGCTTTCTTT. Amino acid sequence: CSARMNTEAFF.

The CDR3 DNA reads as TGTGCCACCAGCAGAGATGGGCTTAGTGAGCAGTTCTTC. This translates into CATSRDGLSEQFF. The chain joins TRBV15 to TRBJ2-1; no clear D. CDR3 length: 13 residues. V dropped 0 bases and J dropped 9 bases, with 9 bases sitting between them. Germline V lookup: CDR1 LNHNV, CDR2 YYDKDF (reference sequence). The complete variable domain, with remaining parts taken from reference TRBV15 and TRBJ2-1, reads DAMVIQNPRYQVTQFGKPVTLSCSQTLNHNVMYWYQQKSSQAPKLLFHYYDKDFNNEADTPDNFQSRRPNTSFCFLDIRSPGLGDTAMYLCATSRDGLSEQFFGPGTRLTVL.

The CDR3 bases are TGTGCCAGCAAACCGACCGGACAGGGGGCTTTCACTGAAGCTTTCTTT. It translates to CASKPTGQGAFTEAFF. The V call is TRBV5-6, the J call TRBJ1-1, with 11 bases identical to TRBD1. J was trimmed by 4 bases and V by 6 bases; bases with no gene match: 11. The germline V gene encodes CDR1 SGHDT and CDR2 YYEEEE. CDR3 size: 16 residues.

The chain joins TRBV5-4 to TRBJ2-5; 9 bases fit TRBD1. V shed 0 bases and J 2 bases; nucleotides not matched to a gene: 2. Per germline, CDR1 SGHNT and CDR2 YYREEE (reference sequence). The CDR3 is 15 residues long. CDR3 amino acids: CASSLEGQGQETQYF. The DNA for the CDR3 is TGTGCCAGCAGCTTGGAGGGACAGGGACAAGAGACCCAGTACTTC.

The chain joins TRBV10-3 to TRBJ1-3; D may be TRBD1 (6 bases). The CDR3 consists of 13 residues. The germline CDR1 and CDR2 sequences are ENHRY and SYGVKD. Trimming stripped 6 bases from V and 3 bases from J, with 9 bases between. CDR3 sequence: CAISEGVGNTIYF. CDR3 DNA sequence: TGTGCCATCAGCGAGGGGGTTGGAAACACCATATATTTT.

The chain joins TRBV6-5 to TRBJ1-2; D ambiguous. In germline, CDR1 is MNHEY, CDR2 SVGAGI. CDR3 length: 11 amino acids. V was cut by 8 bases and J by 8 bases, with 12 bases left in between. This CDR3 reads CASGERHGYTF. CDR3 coding DNA: TGTGCCAGCGGGGAGAGACACGGCTACACCTTC.

This chain joins TRBV18 and TRBJ1-5; D may be TRBD1 (6 bases). Trimming removed 6 bases at V and 4 bases at J, with 22 bases between. The CDR3 runs 17 residues. The germline gives CDR1 KGHSH, CDR2 LQKENI. The DNA of the CDR3 is TGTGCCAGCTCCCCTCCGGGGGCCGTGCCGAATAATCAGCCCCAGCATTTT. Translated, it gives CASSPPGAVPNNQPQHF.

This chain connects TRBV5-1 to TRBJ1-2; D unclear. Per the germline V gene, CDR1 is SGHRS and CDR2 is YFSETQ. This CDR3 region has 14 residues. The V and J ends lost 0 bases and 4 bases respectively, with 10 bases between them. The CDR3: CASSLADGFYGYTF. The CDR3 nucleotides read TGCGCCAGCAGCTTGGCGGACGGATTCTATGGCTACACCTTC. Filled out from reference TRBV5-1 and TRBJ1-2, the complete variable domain reads KAGVTQTPRYLIKTRGQQVTLSCSPISGHRSVSWYQQTPGQGLQFLFEYFSETQRNKGNFPGRFSGRQFSNSRSEMNVSTLELGDSALYLCASSLADGFYGYTFGSGTRLTVV.

The chain carries TRBV18 and TRBJ2-7; a possible D gene is TRBD1 (6 bases). The germline gives CDR1 KGHSH, CDR2 LQKENI. The CDR3 has 13 amino acids. Trimming took off 4 bases at V and 3 bases at J, with 10 bases between the two ends. The DNA of the CDR3 is TGTGCCAGCTCACAGGGGACAAACTACGAGCAGTACTTC. Translated: CASSQGTNYEQYF.

In the case of this clone: At one end the junction does not follow the germline gene, possibly because of a read error. V and J are TRBV7-9 and TRBJ1-3, with 7 positions matching TRBD1. CDR1 SEHNR and CDR2 FQNEAQ come from the germline V gene (reference sequence). The CDR3 is 13 amino acids. Here the CDR3 reads CASSPTSGGGRLF. The CDR3 DNA sequence: TGTGCCAGCAGCCCTACGTCGGGAGGGGGCCGTTTGTTT.

This clone occurred once. The chain is built from TRBV5-5 and TRBJ2-3; D is uncertain. Germline V gene sequence: CDR1 SGHKS, CDR2 YYEKEE (reference sequence). CDR3 length equals 13 residues. Between the trimmed V and J ends, which lost 1 base and 4 bases, there was a span of 7 bases. CDR3 sequence reads: CASSLSLSDTQYF. CDR3 in DNA: TGTGCCAGCAGCTTGTCCCTATCAGATACGCAGTATTTT.

Concerning this clone: The sample holds other DNA sequences that translate to the same CDR3. The V gene is TRBV29-1, the J gene TRBJ2-5, with 9 bases matching TRBD2. The CDR3 runs to 12 residues. The ends lost 6 bases at V and 5 bases at J; junction bases unmatched: 4. Germline V lookup: CDR1 SQVTM, CDR2 ANQGSEA. CDR3 sequence: CSVVAGAETQYF. The CDR3 coding sequence is TGCAGCGTAGTAGCGGGAGCCGAGACCCAGTACTTC.

The rearrangement joins TRBV5-1 to TRBJ2-7; D is ambiguous. Per germline, CDR1 SGHRS and CDR2 YFSETQ. The CDR3 is made up of 15 amino acids. Trimming cost V 1 base and J 2 bases, with 13 bases left between them. The CDR3 sequence is CASSLRPGYTYEQYF. The CDR3 DNA sequence: TGCGCCAGCAGCTTGCGTCCAGGCTATACCTACGAGCAGTACTTC.

The chain employs TRBV4-1 and TRBJ2-7, with 10 bases that match TRBD2. J gave up 3 bases and V 0 bases, and 8 bases lay outside the gene matches. CDR1 is MGHRA and CDR2 is YSYEKL in the germline V gene. CDR3 length equals 17 residues. In DNA form, the CDR3 reads TGCGCCAGCAGCCAAGAACACCTAGCGGGGGACAACTACGAGCAGTACTTC. Protein sequence: CASSQEHLAGDNYEQYF.

The chain carries TRBV18 and TRBJ1-5, with D maybe TRBD1 (5 bases). The CDR3 consists of 16 residues. Per germline, CDR1 KGHSH and CDR2 LQKENI. V lost 3 bases and J 2 bases, leaving 14 bases between the germline ends. CDR3 nucleotide sequence: TGTGCCAGCTCACCGCCTGGGGGACGCGGCAATCAGCCCCAGCATTTT. The encoded protein is CASSPPGGRGNQPQHF.

The CDR3 protein is CASSLALPGGEQYF. The DNA of the CDR3 is TGTGCCAGCAGCTTAGCCCTTCCCGGCGGCGAGCAGTACTTC. The chain links TRBV11-2 to TRBJ2-7; D unresolved. Trimming took 1 base from V and 6 from J, leaving 13 bases between them. CDR3 length equals 14 residues. The V gene's germline CDR1 is SGHAT and CDR2 FQNNGV.

CDR3 nucleotides: TGCAGCGTTGAAGTTATGGTGCCAAAAGTCATTCAGTACTTC. Its translation is CSVEVMVPKVIQYF. J is TRBJ2-4 and V is TRBV29-1, with D unclear. The CDR3 extends over 14 amino acids. Per germline, CDR1 SQVTM and CDR2 ANQGSEA. V dropped 1 base and J dropped 9 bases, with 16 bases sitting between them.

J is TRBJ1-4 and V is TRBV7-9; D is uncertain. Germline V gives CDR1 SEHNR, CDR2 FQNEAQ (reference sequence). V was cut by 3 bases and J by 10 bases, with 12 bases left in between. The CDR3 has 13 residues. In nucleotides, the CDR3 is TGTGCCAGCAGCTTCGGTTCAGCGTTAAAACTGTTTTTT. The encoded protein is CASSFGSALKLFF.